These T cell receptor beta chains were read from a single sample in a study of beta chain features in type 1 diabetes. Profiled with immunoSEQ multiplex PCR; TCRdb holds only in-frame clones, not every one. Among about 700,000 clones, 13% were seen once, and the ten largest hold approximately 0.02%. The sequencing sample was made of naive CD4+ T cells from blood. Every receptor here comes from a man between 18 and 29 years old with type 1 diabetes. CDR3s include the opening cysteine and the closing phenylalanine or tryptophan. Fields, in order: D gene, V gene, clone size, J gene, CDR3 protein, CDR3 DNA. The D gene is left open where the match is weak. A clone size is listed for some rows: how often the clone was seen (once, few, many), or a class if it is expanded.

-	TRBV1	-	TRBJ2-2	CTSSSRRLAGGELFF	TGCACCAGCAGCTCAAGACGGCTAGCGGGCGGGGAGCTGTTTTTT
-	TRBV15	-	TRBJ2-6	CATSRDRPSGANVLTF	TGTGCCACCAGCAGAGATCGGCCCTCTGGGGCCAACGTCCTGACTTTC
-	TRBV15	-	TRBJ2-2	CATSTPRQNTGELFF	TGTGCCACCAGCACCCCAAGACAGAACACCGGGGAGCTGTTTTTT
TRBD2	TRBV7-9	few	TRBJ2-1	CASSYLAGGTNEQFF	TGTGCCAGCAGCTACCTAGCGGGGGGAACTAATGAGCAGTTCTTC
-	TRBV28	few	TRBJ2-1	CASSATDSHLLEQFF	TGTGCCAGCAGCGCGACGGACAGTCACCTTTTGGAGCAGTTCTTC
-	TRBV27	-	TRBJ1-4	CASSLTWMVEGTTNEKLFF	TGTGCCAGCAGTTTGACTTGGATGGTGGAGGGGACAACTAATGAAAAACTGTTTTTT
-	TRBV4-1	few	TRBJ2-4	CASSQRPPQDGGQNIQYF	TGCGCCAGCAGCCAACGGCCCCCCCAAGACGGTGGGCAAAACATTCAGTACTTC
-	TRBV2	few	TRBJ2-4	CASSHPLQNSKGIQYF	TGTGCCAGCAGTCACCCGCTACAAAACTCCAAGGGCATTCAGTACTTC
-	TRBV18	-	TRBJ1-5	CASSPQGGDQPQHF	TGTGCCAGCTCACCACAGGGAGGCGATCAGCCCCAGCATTTT
-	TRBV29-1	-	TRBJ1-3	CSVQRVGNTIYF	TGCAGCGTTCAACGAGTAGGAAACACCATATATTTT
-	TRBV28	few	TRBJ1-5	CASSFRSGNQPQHF	TGTGCCAGCAGTTTTCGGTCAGGGAATCAGCCCCAGCATTTT
-	TRBV6-5	few	TRBJ1-4	CASSRGRDQKKLFF	TGTGCCAGCAGTCGCGGCAGGGATCAGAAAAAACTGTTTTTT
-	TRBV2	-	TRBJ2-2	CASSEAGSTGGELFF	TGTGCCAGCAGTGAAGCAGGTTCAACAGGCGGGGAGCTGTTTTTT
-	TRBV9	-	TRBJ1-2	CASSVWAYGYTF	TGTGCCAGCAGCGTGTGGGCCTATGGCTACACCTTC
TRBD2	TRBV27	-	TRBJ2-1	CASSSLAGGDNEQFF	TGTGCCAGCAGTTCGCTAGCGGGGGGGGACAATGAGCAGTTCTTC
-	TRBV7-9	-	TRBJ1-6	CASSSFGGSPLHF	TGTGCCAGCAGCTCCTTTGGGGGTTCACCCCTCCACTTT
-	TRBV29-1	few	TRBJ1-1	CSVEDVGEGTEAFF	TGCAGCGTTGAAGATGTAGGAGAGGGCACTGAAGCTTTCTTT
-	TRBV5-1	few	TRBJ2-5	CASSPGVSRRETQYF	TGCGCCAGCAGCCCGGGGGTATCCCGGCGGGAGACCCAGTACTTC
-	TRBV28	-	TRBJ2-3	CASSGTQGIGTDTQYF	TGTGCCAGCAGTGGGACTCAGGGGATCGGCACAGATACGCAGTATTTT
-	TRBV30	few	TRBJ2-7	CAWSVWGDEQYF	TGTGCCTGGAGTGTATGGGGGGACGAGCAGTACTTC
-	TRBV30	-	TRBJ1-5	CAGGTGNQPQHF	TGTGCCGGCGGTACGGGCAATCAGCCCCAGCATTTT
-	TRBV7-8	-	TRBJ1-2	CASSPRQEGNGYTF	TGTGCCAGCAGTCCTCGACAGGAAGGGAATGGCTACACCTTC
-	TRBV10-3	-	TRBJ1-5	CAISEDRAVGQPQHF	TGTGCCATCAGTGAGGATCGAGCCGTCGGTCAGCCCCAGCATTTT
TRBD1	TRBV25-1	-	TRBJ2-2	CASRDRGDTGELFF	TGTGCCAGCCGGGACAGGGGGGACACCGGGGAGCTGTTTTTT
TRBD1	TRBV18	few	TRBJ2-2	CASSHAQGAAGELFF	TGTGCCAGCTCCCACGCGCAGGGGGCCGCCGGGGAGCTGTTTTTT
-	TRBV19	few	TRBJ1-5	CASSIALGPQPQHF	TGTGCCAGTAGTATAGCCCTCGGCCCTCAGCCCCAGCATTTT
-	TRBV29-1	-	TRBJ1-1	CSVELWDLMGDTEAFF	TGCAGCGTTGAACTTTGGGACCTCATGGGGGACACTGAAGCTTTCTTT
-	TRBV5-4	-	TRBJ2-4	CASMLQDKNIQYF	TGTGCCAGCATGCTACAGGACAAAAACATTCAGTACTTC
-	TRBV7-9	-	TRBJ2-3	CASGRGTDTQYF	TGTGCCAGCGGACGGGGCACAGATACGCAGTATTTT
-	TRBV28	-	TRBJ1-6	CASTLGQGNSPLHF	TGTGCCAGCACCCTTGGTCAGGGTAATTCACCCCTCCACTTT
TRBD2	TRBV30	few	TRBJ2-5	CAWTFGLAVGETQYF	TGTGCCTGGACCTTCGGACTAGCGGTCGGTGAGACCCAGTACTTC
-	TRBV5-8	-	TRBJ2-5	CASSLGHEETQYF	TGTGCCAGCAGCTTGGGACATGAGGAGACCCAGTACTTC
TRBD1	TRBV6-1	-	TRBJ2-1	CASSATGPASYNEQFF	TGTGCCAGCAGTGCGACAGGGCCTGCTTCCTACAATGAGCAGTTCTTC
TRBD1	TRBV11-3	few	TRBJ1-1	CASRPRTGLWTEAFF	TGTGCCAGCAGGCCACGGACAGGGCTTTGGACTGAAGCTTTCTTT
-	TRBV10-3	few	TRBJ2-5	CAIRPGGFSETQYF	TGTGCCATCAGGCCGGGCGGATTCTCGGAGACCCAGTACTTC
-	TRBV19	-	TRBJ2-1	CASSIGQNNEQFF	TGTGCCAGTAGTATTGGACAGAACAATGAGCAGTTCTTC